A single T cell receptor beta chain is shown here with its context. The target antigen is unknown. Carried by the TCR beta cDNA libraries were unique molecular identifiers. T cells numbering roughly 0.95 to 10 million yielded a few hundred thousand cDNA molecules. MiXCR was run by TCRdb on the PCR reads, yielding one entry per CDR3 protein. In the table there are about 820,000 distinct CDR3 sequences, roughly 58% of which are singletons. This sample stems from a study of post-analysis software for immune sequencing data. Looking at the study overall: Clinical courses comprised relapsing-remitting, secondary progressive and progressive-relapsing multiple sclerosis. Regarding the study as a whole: In patients, TRBV5-6, TRBV5-1 and TRBV20-1 belonged to several TRBV segments found more frequently than in controls. Significantly decreased normalized Chao1 diversity was recorded for multiple sclerosis patients relative to controls. Samples made in the same batch grouped tightly together by F measure.

The CDR3 covers 14 residues. Trimming removed 3 bases from V and 8 bases from J; junction bases left unmatched: 8. This receptor was taken from a girl aged 10-17 years with multiple sclerosis. The chain carries TRBV12-3 or TRBV12-4 and TRBJ1-2; 8 nucleotides line up with TRBD1. The sample comprised blood. CDR3 protein: CASSLGTGRSGYTF. The CDR3 region has the DNA TGTGCCAGCAGTTTGGGGACAGGACGGAGCGGCTACACCTTC.